This T cell receptor beta chain was found in a study of siplizumab effects on memory and regulatory T cells (dated by TCRdb to the late 2010s). About the full investigation: The study looked at the effect of siplizumab, an anti-CD2 antibody, on alloreactive T-cell subsets in allogeneic mixed lymphocyte reactions made from human PBMCs.

Findings and caveats that apply to the study as a whole: Greater diversity appeared to be present in unstimulated naive T cells than in memory T cells, and a substantial contribution to the alloresponse seemed to be made by naive cells. Because sequences at frequencies below about 10^-5 were poorly captured, only a minor fraction of alloreactive clones could be mapped back to unstimulated subsets. A naive or memory phenotype could not be assigned to roughly 75-96% of proliferating CD4+ or CD8+ clones. Siplizumab significantly lowered the cumulative frequency of alloreactive sequences that could be traced to unstimulated CD4+ memory T cells. No functional confirmation was obtained for the suppressive function of proliferating Tregs from siplizumab cultures. Among mappable alloreactive CD4+ clones, an average Treg-derived fraction of less than 70% was observed with siplizumab, compared with approximately 26% in control reactions.

The library was generated by the immunoSEQ multiplex PCR assay. Each sample had 90,000 to 100,000 TCR templates assayed by the deep sequencing platform. Genomic DNA extracted from sorted T cells was used for TCRbeta CDR3 sequencing. As for the authors' bioinformatics: The R programming language was used for clonal analysis of TCRbeta CDR3 data. Unstimulated samples were compared with post-reaction CFSE-low samples to define alloreactive CD4+ and CD8+ clones. Regulatory or non-regulatory origin of alloreactive CD4+ clones was assigned by matching sequences to the sorted unstimulated Treg and non-Treg repertoires. The table was pulled from immuneACCESS by TCRdb, which kept in-frame rearrangements only. Such tables lose some clones; where checked, under half of the loss comes from unresolved V genes, and the rest has no known cause. The D gene and trimming were derived from the DNA, and the V and J assignments and clone size from that table. The sample table shows about 27,000 clones, and approximately 82% are seen once. The ten largest clones add up to approximately 26% of the sample.

CDR1 and CDR2, looked up from the germline V gene, are LGHNA and YSLEER. Reading from cysteine to phenylalanine, the CDR3 counts 15 amino acids. The kept DNA is CDR3 alone, 45 bases in frame from the first base. V sheds 0 bases and J sheds 2 bases, leaving 10 bases between their ends. Only one count was recorded for this clone. No antigen is known for it. Per-nucleotide qualities are absent, and no much larger clonotype sits a single base away. Additional sequencing covered unstimulated subsets from three donor pairs, namely CD8+ effector memory, CD4+ naive, CD8+ TEMRA, CD4+ memory and CD8+ naive. Sorted unstimulated T cells, along with proliferating T cells recovered from mixed lymphocyte reactions, underwent TCRbeta CDR3 sequencing. Fresh whole blood from approximately 9 HLA-typed healthy donors was used to isolate PBMCs.

Material: memory CD4+ T cells sorted from blood. Read against the paper, the sample's cell subset or site label means: unstimulated CD4+ memory T cells. The rearrangement joined TRBV4-3 to TRBJ2-5; the D segment is perhaps TRBD1 or TRBD2, each sharing 5 matched bases. The sequence derives from a human donor in good health. This receptor carries the CDR3 CASSQDSGPQETQYF. The base sequence is TGCGCCAGCAGCCAAGATTCGGGACCGCAAGAGACCCAGTACTTC.